The 22 T cell receptor beta chains presented below share a single source sample, sequenced in a study of blood T cell repertoires in COVID-19. TCRdb's table, derived via immunoSEQ multiplex PCR, lists solely in-frame clones and lacks some. The table includes over 95,000 clones, approximately 91% detected once. The sequenced sample consisted of peripheral blood. The source of these receptors is a woman aged 65 to 85 who had recovered from COVID-19.

The chain uses TRBV4-2 and TRBJ1-4, with D unresolved. V lost 0 bases, J lost 4 bases, and 12 bases lay in between. Germline V gene sequence: CDR1 LGHNA, CDR2 YNFKEQ. The CDR3 sequence is 16 residues long. The CDR3 bases are TGTGCCAGCAGCCAAGATATGCCACCGCGTAATGAAAAACTGTTTTTT. Protein product: CASSQDMPPRNEKLFF.

This clone was seen once. The chain is built from TRBV7-9 and TRBJ2-3, with TRBD1 matching 7 bases. CDR1 and CDR2 from the germline V gene are SEHNR and FQNEAQ (reference sequence). V gave up 5 bases and J gave up 4 bases; unmatched junction bases: 9. CDR3 length: 15 amino acids. Here the CDR3 DNA reads TGTGCCAGCAGCCCGAGACAGGGTCGGGCAGATACGCAGTATTTT. Amino acid sequence: CASSPRQGRADTQYF. Together with reference TRBV7-9 and TRBJ2-3, the CDR3 gives the full variable domain: DTGVSQNPRHKITKRGQNVTFRCDPISEHNRLYWYRQTLGQGPEFLTYFQNEAQLEKSRLLSDRFSAERPKGSFSTLEIQRTEQGDSAMYLCASSPRQGRADTQYFGPGTRLTVL.

This rearrangement joins TRBV6-4 to TRBJ1-2; 7 nucleotides match TRBD1. The CDR3 length is 13 residues. Germline lookup yields CDR1 MRHNA and CDR2 SNTAGT. The junction had 5 bases not matched to a gene; V was cut back by 8 bases and J by 2 bases. The CDR3 nucleotides are TGTGCCAGCCGACAGGGACCAAACTATGGCTACACCTTC. It specifies CASRQGPNYGYTF.

The V and J genes are TRBV28 and TRBJ1-1, with D perhaps matching TRBD1 (5 bases). Per the germline V gene, CDR1 is MDHEN and CDR2 is SYDVKM. The V end was cut by 4 bases, the J end by 5 bases, with 20 bases between. This CDR3 comprises 16 residues. The CDR3 loop reads CASSSADPAGGTEAFF. In DNA, the CDR3 is TGTGCCAGCAGTTCCGCGGACCCCGCCGGGGGAACTGAAGCTTTCTTT.

The chain has TRBV3-1 (or the pseudogene TRBV3-2) and TRBJ2-5; 7 nucleotides match TRBD1. The CDR3 extends over 17 amino acids. CDR1 LGHDT and CDR2 YNNKEL come from the germline V gene (reference sequence). The junction had 9 bases not matched to a gene; V was cut back by 0 bases and J by 2 bases. The CDR3 DNA reads TGTGCCAGCAGCCAAGATAGGCCGGTGACAGGGCAAGAGACCCAGTACTTC. It yields the protein CASSQDRPVTGQETQYF.

The J gene is TRBJ1-4, the V gene TRBV5-1; D unresolved. Trimming left V 4 bases short and J 3 bases short, with 10 bases between. The CDR3 contains 14 residues. In germline, CDR1 is SGHRS, CDR2 YFSETQ. CDR3 DNA: TGCGCCAGCAGCGCCGGGTCCTCTAATGAAAAACTGTTTTTT. Translation: CASSAGSSNEKLFF.

The genes are TRBV7-2 and TRBJ1-3; 12 bases are a match to TRBD1. There are 17 residues in the CDR3. From germline, CDR1 is SGHTA and CDR2 FQGNSA. J was trimmed by 8 bases and V by 4 bases; bases with no gene match: 12. The CDR3 DNA sequence: TGTGCCAGCAGCTCCCAGCCAGGGGACAGGGGGCAGGACACCATATATTTT. Translated: CASSSQPGDRGQDTIYF.

The V gene is TRBV30, the J gene TRBJ1-5; possible D gene TRBD1, 6 bases. The CDR3 loop spans 13 amino acids. Trimming cost V 2 bases and J 5 bases, with 10 bases left between them. Germline loops: CDR1 GTSNPN, CDR2 SVGIG (reference sequence). This CDR3 reads CAWSYRVDQPQHF. The CDR3 DNA sequence: TGTGCCTGGAGTTACAGGGTCGATCAGCCCCAGCATTTT. The whole variable domain, filled in from reference TRBV30 and TRBJ1-5, reads SQTIHQWPATLVQPVGSPLSLECTVEGTSNPNLYWYRQAAGRGLQLLFYSVGIGQISSEVPQNLSASRPQDRQFILSSKKLLLSDSGFYLCAWSYRVDQPQHFGDGTRLSIL.

This clone was seen only once. V and J are TRBV7-3 and TRBJ2-1; 9 bases are a match to TRBD2. The CDR3 length is 17 residues. Germline V gene data show CDR1 as SGHTA and CDR2 as FQGTGA. The V gene end was trimmed by 5 bases and the J gene end by 4 bases; junction bases not matched to a gene: 12. In DNA form, the CDR3 reads TGTGCCAGCAGCCCCGAAAGTGGACTAGCGCTTTACAATGAGCAGTTCTTC. Translating gives CASSPESGLALYNEQFF. Supplemented by reference TRBV7-3 and TRBJ2-1, the full variable domain reads GAGVSQTPSNKVTEKGKYVELRCDPISGHTALYWYRQSLGQGPEFLIYFQGTGAADDSGLPNDRFFAVRPEGSVSTLKIQRTERGDSAVYLCASSPESGLALYNEQFFGPGTRLTVL.

This chain links TRBV6-5 with TRBJ1-6; a weak D match, TRBD1 (5 bases). The CDR3 length is 13 residues. CDR1 is MNHEY and CDR2 is SVGAGI in the germline V gene. The V end was cut by 5 bases, the J end by 9 bases, with 11 bases between. CDR3 region: CASSPGHFSPLHF. DNA of the CDR3: TGTGCCAGCAGTCCCGGACATTTTTCACCCCTCCACTTT.

The chain is built from TRBV4-3 and TRBJ2-6, with TRBD1 identical over 9 bases. Germline V gene sequence: CDR1 LGHNA, CDR2 YSLEER. J was trimmed by 0 bases and V by 1 base; bases with no gene match: 13. The CDR3 has 21 amino acids. This chain's CDR3 is CASSQGYLPGQGSSGANVLTF. CDR3 sequence (DNA): TGCGCCAGCAGCCAAGGTTACCTACCGGGACAGGGTAGCTCTGGGGCCAACGTCCTGACTTTC.

The chain carries TRBV19 and TRBJ1-1, with D unresolved. Trimming left V 0 bases short and J 6 bases short, with 8 bases between. The CDR3 is 13 amino acids. CDR1 is LNHDA and CDR2 is SQIVND in the germline V gene (reference sequence). The CDR3 here is CASSIDESAEAFF. As DNA, the CDR3 is TGTGCCAGTAGTATAGATGAAAGCGCTGAAGCTTTCTTT.

The chain uses TRBV7-2 and TRBJ2-5; 8 bases line up with TRBD2. V trimming: 5 bases; J trimming: 1 base; junction bases outside the gene matches: 6. The CDR3 contains 15 residues. Per the germline V gene, CDR1 is SGHTA and CDR2 is FQGNSA. The CDR3 region is CASSAGGAGQETQYF. DNA for the CDR3: TGTGCCAGCAGCGCCGGGGGGGCAGGCCAAGAGACCCAGTACTTC.

The J gene is TRBJ2-7, the V gene TRBV18; 10 bases align to TRBD1. The germline V gene has CDR1 KGHSH and CDR2 LQKENI. The CDR3 has 13 residues. J gave up 4 bases and V 5 bases, and 2 bases lay outside the gene matches. CDR3 nucleotide sequence: TGTGCCAGCTCAATGGGACAGGGGTACGAGCAGTACTTC. It yields the protein CASSMGQGYEQYF.

CDR3 bases: TGTGCCAGCAGCTCGTCGGCAGGGGCAGATACGCAGTATTTT. Residues: CASSSSAGADTQYF. The J gene is TRBJ2-3, the V gene TRBV7-9; D may be TRBD1 (6 bases). The V and J ends lost 4 bases and 4 bases respectively, with 12 bases between them. From germline, CDR1 is SEHNR and CDR2 FQNEAQ (reference sequence). The CDR3 loop spans 14 amino acids.

V and J are TRBV5-1 and TRBJ1-5; D is uncertain. V was trimmed by 0 bases and J by 4 bases, leaving 8 bases between them. Germline V gene lookup returns CDR1 SGHRS and CDR2 YFSETQ. This CDR3 has 14 residues. The CDR3: CASSLDSGNQPQHF. The CDR3 DNA reads TGCGCCAGCAGCTTGGATTCGGGGAATCAGCCCCAGCATTTT.

CDR3 DNA: TGTGCCAGCAGTGACGGGGATTCGGAGACCCAGTACTTC. Protein: CASSDGDSETQYF. The V call is TRBV6-2 or TRBV6-3, the J call TRBJ2-5, with D maybe TRBD2 (5 bases). CDR3 length: 13 amino acids. CDR1 and CDR2 from the germline V gene are MNHEY and SVGEGT. Trimming stripped 5 bases from V and 5 bases from J, with 12 bases between.

This clone occurred a few times. The gene calls are TRBV4-2 and TRBJ2-2; D remains ambiguous. V was clipped by 3 bases and J by 4 bases, with 3 bases between them. CDR3 length: 12 amino acids. In germline, CDR1 is LGHNA, CDR2 YNFKEQ. CDR3 region: CASSHSTGELFF. CDR3 bases: TGTGCCAGCAGCCACTCCACCGGGGAGCTGTTTTTT.

This clone was recorded only once. The chain combines TRBV7-2 with TRBJ2-1, with D maybe TRBD1 (5 bases). V lost 1 base, J lost 13 bases, and 14 bases lay in between. The CDR3 spans 13 residues. CDR1 is SGHTA, CDR2 FQGNSA, per germline. The CDR3 sequence: CASSLGRGQNQFF. The CDR3 bases are TGTGCCAGCAGCTTAGGTAGGGGTCAGAATCAGTTCTTC.

CDR3 residues: CASSLGDRLGGNTIYF. CDR3 nucleotide sequence: TGTGCCAGCAGCTTAGGGGACAGGTTGGGAGGAAACACCATATATTTT. The chain links TRBV13 to TRBJ1-3, with 7 bases aligning to TRBD1. The CDR3 runs 16 residues. V lost 0 bases to trimming and J lost 4 bases; unmatched junction nucleotides: 6. Per germline, CDR1 PRHDT and CDR2 FYEKMQ (reference sequence).

In its sample, this clone was seen once. The genes are TRBV5-1 and TRBJ1-6, with 8 bases aligning to TRBD1. Losses at the gene ends were 7 bases for V and 6 bases for J; bases not matched to a gene: 9. Germline lookup yields CDR1 SGHRS and CDR2 YFSETQ. The length of the CDR3 is 15 residues. DNA for the CDR3: TGCGCCAGCTCCCACACTCAGGGGGCTAATTCACCCCTCCACTTT. It specifies CASSHTQGANSPLHF.

The CDR3 sequence is CASSGGAVYNEQFF. CDR3 DNA sequence: TGTGCCAGCAGCGGGGGGGCAGTATACAATGAGCAGTTCTTC. The chain carries TRBV5-4 and TRBJ2-1, with D possibly being TRBD2 (7 bases). The length of the CDR3 is 14 residues. Germline values: CDR1 SGHNT, CDR2 YYREEE (reference sequence). Trimming pared 4 bases from V and 4 bases from J, leaving 12 bases between.